The 5 T cell receptor beta chains below come from one sample, sequenced in a study of shared clonotypes between healthy human individuals. Clones were read by immunoSEQ multiplex PCR, and TCRdb kept only the in-frame ones, dropping some. The data contain some 2.3 million clones, roughly 93% of them seen just once; the ten biggest clones take up under 0.45%. The sample taken for sequencing was naive CD4+ T cells from PBMCs. Specified subset: CD45RA+ positively selected. The source is a young man in good health. Some clones in this sample may be carry-over from other donors' samples.

The J gene is TRBJ1-1, the V gene TRBV5-1; 8 nucleotides match TRBD1. CDR3 length equals 15 residues. Germline-derived CDR1 and CDR2 are SGHRS and YFSETQ. The V gene end was trimmed by 3 bases and the J gene end by 3 bases; junction bases not matched to a gene: 7. CDR3 in amino acids: CASSWQGARDTEAFF. In DNA, the CDR3 is TGCGCCAGCAGCTGGCAGGGGGCGCGAGACACTGAAGCTTTCTTT.

The V call is TRBV5-1, the J call TRBJ2-5, with TRBD2 matching over 8 bases. This CDR3 comprises 16 residues. Per germline, CDR1 SGHRS and CDR2 YFSETQ. The junction had 9 bases not matched to a gene; V was cut back by 0 bases and J by 5 bases. CDR3 amino acids: CASSLAGSGRRETQYF. CDR3 bases: TGCGCCAGCAGCTTGGCCGGGAGCGGGAGAAGGGAGACCCAGTACTTC. The full variable domain, in which reference TRBV5-1 and TRBJ2-5 provide the parts outside the CDR3, is KAGVTQTPRYLIKTRGQQVTLSCSPISGHRSVSWYQQTPGQGLQFLFEYFSETQRNKGNFPGRFSGRQFSNSRSEMNVSTLELGDSALYLCASSLAGSGRRETQYFGPGTRLLVL.

The V call is TRBV19, the J call TRBJ1-1; weak D call: TRBD1 (5 bases). This CDR3 has 14 amino acids. Germline V gene lookup returns CDR1 LNHDA and CDR2 SQIVND (reference sequence). Trimming cost V 6 bases and J 5 bases, with 16 bases left between them. CDR3 DNA: TGTGCCAGTAGCCCGGGACTGAGGGTGACTGAAGCTTTCTTT. It translates to CASSPGLRVTEAFF.

The CDR3 region has the DNA TGTGCCAGCAGTCCCGCGCCGGGACGCATTAATTCACCCCTCCACTTT. This translates into CASSPAPGRINSPLHF. The chain couples TRBV27 to TRBJ1-6, with D maybe TRBD1 (5 bases). This CDR3 contains 16 residues. The V end lost 5 bases, the J end lost 6 bases, and 17 bases lay between the germline ends. Germline values: CDR1 MNHEY, CDR2 SMNVEV (reference sequence).

The rearrangement uses TRBV4-3 and TRBJ2-7, with D perhaps being TRBD1 or TRBD2 (5 bases each). Per germline, CDR1 LGHNA and CDR2 YSLEER. V lost 4 bases and J lost 5, with 6 bases in between. The CDR3 consists of 11 residues. CDR3 in amino acids: CASSRGDEQYF. CDR3 nucleotides: TGCGCCAGCAGCCGAGGGGACGAGCAGTACTTC.